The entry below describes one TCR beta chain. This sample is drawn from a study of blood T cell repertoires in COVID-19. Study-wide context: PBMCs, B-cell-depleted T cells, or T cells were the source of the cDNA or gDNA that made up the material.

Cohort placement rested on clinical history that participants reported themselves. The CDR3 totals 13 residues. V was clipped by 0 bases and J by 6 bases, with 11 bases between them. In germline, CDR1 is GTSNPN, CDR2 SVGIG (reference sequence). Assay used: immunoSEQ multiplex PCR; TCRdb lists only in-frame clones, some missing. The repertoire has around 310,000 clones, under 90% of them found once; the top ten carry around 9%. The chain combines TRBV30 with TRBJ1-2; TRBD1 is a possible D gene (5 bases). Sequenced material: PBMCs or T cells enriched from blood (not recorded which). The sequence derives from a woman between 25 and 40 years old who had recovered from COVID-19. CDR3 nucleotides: TGTGCCTGGAGTGTACACGGGGGTCATGGCTACACCTTC. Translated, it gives CAWSVHGGHGYTF.